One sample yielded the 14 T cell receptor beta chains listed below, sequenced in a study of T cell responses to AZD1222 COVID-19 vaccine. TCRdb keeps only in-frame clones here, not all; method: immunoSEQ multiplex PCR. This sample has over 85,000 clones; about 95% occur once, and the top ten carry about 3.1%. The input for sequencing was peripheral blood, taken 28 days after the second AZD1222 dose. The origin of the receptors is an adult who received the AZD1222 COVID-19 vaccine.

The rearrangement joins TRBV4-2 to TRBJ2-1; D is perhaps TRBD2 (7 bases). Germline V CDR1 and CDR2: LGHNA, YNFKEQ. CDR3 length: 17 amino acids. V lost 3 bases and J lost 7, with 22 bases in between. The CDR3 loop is CASSHERMAGARNEQFF. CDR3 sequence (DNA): TGTGCCAGCAGCCACGAGAGAATGGCGGGGGCCCGGAATGAGCAGTTCTTC.

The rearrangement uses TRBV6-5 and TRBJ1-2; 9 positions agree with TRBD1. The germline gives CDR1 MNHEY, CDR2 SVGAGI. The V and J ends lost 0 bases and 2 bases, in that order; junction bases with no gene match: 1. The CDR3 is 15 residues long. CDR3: CASSYSGTGNYGYTF. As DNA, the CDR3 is TGTGCCAGCAGTTACTCCGGGACAGGGAACTATGGCTACACCTTC.

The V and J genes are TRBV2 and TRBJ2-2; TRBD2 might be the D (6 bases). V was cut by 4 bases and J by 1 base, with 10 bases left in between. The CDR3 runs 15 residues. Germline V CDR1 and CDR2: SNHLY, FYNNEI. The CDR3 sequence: CASSVGGMNTGELFF. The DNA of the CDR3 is TGTGCCAGCAGTGTTGGGGGGATGAACACCGGGGAGCTGTTTTTT.

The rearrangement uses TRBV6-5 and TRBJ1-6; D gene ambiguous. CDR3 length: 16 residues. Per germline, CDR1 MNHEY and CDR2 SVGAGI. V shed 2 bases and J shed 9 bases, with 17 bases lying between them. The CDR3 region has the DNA TGTGCCAGCAGTTACCCCTCGGGCCAACGTTTTTCACCCCTCCACTTT. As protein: CASSYPSGQRFSPLHF.

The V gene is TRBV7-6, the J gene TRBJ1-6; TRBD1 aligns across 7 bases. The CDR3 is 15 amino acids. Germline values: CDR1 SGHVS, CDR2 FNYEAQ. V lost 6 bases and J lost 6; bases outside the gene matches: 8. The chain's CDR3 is CASSSGDRLNSPLHF. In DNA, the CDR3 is TGTGCCAGCAGTTCCGGGGACAGACTTAATTCACCCCTCCACTTT. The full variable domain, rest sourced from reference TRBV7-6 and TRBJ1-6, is GAGVSQSPRYKVTKRGQDVALRCDPISGHVSLYWYRQALGQGPEFLTYFNYEAQQDKSGLPNDRFSAERPEGSISTLTIQRTEQRDSAMYRCASSSGDRLNSPLHFGNGTRLTVT.

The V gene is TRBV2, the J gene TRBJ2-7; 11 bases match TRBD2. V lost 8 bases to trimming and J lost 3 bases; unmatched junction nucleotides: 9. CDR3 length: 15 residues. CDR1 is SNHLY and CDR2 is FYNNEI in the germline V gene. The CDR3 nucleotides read TGTGCCAGCGGAGTCACTAGCGGGAGTATCTACGAGCAGTACTTC. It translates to CASGVTSGSIYEQYF.

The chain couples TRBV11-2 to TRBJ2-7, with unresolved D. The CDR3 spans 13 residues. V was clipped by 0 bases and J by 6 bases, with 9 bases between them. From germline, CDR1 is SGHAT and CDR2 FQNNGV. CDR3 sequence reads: CASSLDWAFEQYF. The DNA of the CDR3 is TGTGCCAGCAGCTTAGATTGGGCCTTCGAGCAGTACTTC. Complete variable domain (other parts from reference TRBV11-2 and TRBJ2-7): EAGVAQSPRYKIIEKRQSVAFWCNPISGHATLYWYQQILGQGPKLLIQFQNNGVVDDSQLPKDRFSAERLKGVDSTLKIQPAKLEDSAVYLCASSLDWAFEQYFGPGTRLTVT.

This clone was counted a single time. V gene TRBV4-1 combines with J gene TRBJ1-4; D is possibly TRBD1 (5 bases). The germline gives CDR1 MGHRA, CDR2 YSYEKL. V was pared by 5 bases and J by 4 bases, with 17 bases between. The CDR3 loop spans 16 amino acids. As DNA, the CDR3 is TGCGCCAGCAGCGGATTTCGGACACCCTATAATGAAAAACTGTTTTTT. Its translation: CASSGFRTPYNEKLFF.

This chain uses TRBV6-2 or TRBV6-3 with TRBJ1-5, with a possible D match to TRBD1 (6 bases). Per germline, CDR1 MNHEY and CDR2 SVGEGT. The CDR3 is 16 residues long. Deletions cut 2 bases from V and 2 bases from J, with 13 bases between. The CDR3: CASSYDRGPGNQPQHF. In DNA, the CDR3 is TGTGCCAGCAGTTACGACCGGGGGCCGGGCAATCAGCCCCAGCATTTT.

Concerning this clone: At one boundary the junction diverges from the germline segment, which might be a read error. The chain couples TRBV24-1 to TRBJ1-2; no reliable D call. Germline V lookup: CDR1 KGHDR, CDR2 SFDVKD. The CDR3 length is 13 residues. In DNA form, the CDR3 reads TGTGCCACCAGTGATTTTCCCCCTTCTTCTATTCTATTC. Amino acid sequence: CATSDFPPSSILF.

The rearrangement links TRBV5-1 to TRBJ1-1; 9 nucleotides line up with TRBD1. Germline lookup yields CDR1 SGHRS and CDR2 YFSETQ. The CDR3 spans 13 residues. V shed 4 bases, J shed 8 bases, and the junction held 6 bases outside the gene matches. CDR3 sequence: CASSITGTGEAFF. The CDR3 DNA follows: TGCGCCAGCAGCATTACCGGGACAGGGGAAGCTTTCTTT.

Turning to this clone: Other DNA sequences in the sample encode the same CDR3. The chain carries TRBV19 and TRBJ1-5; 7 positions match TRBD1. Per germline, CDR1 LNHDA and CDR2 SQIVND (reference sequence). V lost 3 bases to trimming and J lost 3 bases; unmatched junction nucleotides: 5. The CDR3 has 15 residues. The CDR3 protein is CASSIRDSYNQPQHF. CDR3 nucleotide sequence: TGTGCCAGTAGTATTAGGGACAGCTACAATCAGCCCCAGCATTTT.

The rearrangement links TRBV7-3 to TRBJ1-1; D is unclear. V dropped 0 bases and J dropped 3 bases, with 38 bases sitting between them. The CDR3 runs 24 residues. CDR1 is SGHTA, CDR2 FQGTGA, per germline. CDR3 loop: CASSLTVALIWALRPPLGYTEAFF. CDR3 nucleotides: TGTGCCAGCAGCTTAACCGTGGCGTTAATTTGGGCGCTGAGGCCACCCCTTGGGTACACTGAAGCTTTCTTT.

This chain's CDR3 is CASSYYRGGTEAFF. CDR3 sequence (DNA): TGCGCCAGCAGCTACTACAGGGGAGGCACTGAAGCTTTCTTT. The chain combines TRBV5-1 with TRBJ1-1; 7 bases align to TRBD1. The CDR3 loop spans 14 amino acids. Unmatched junction bases numbered 6, after V lost 3 bases and J lost 4 bases. Per the germline V gene, CDR1 is SGHRS and CDR2 is YFSETQ.